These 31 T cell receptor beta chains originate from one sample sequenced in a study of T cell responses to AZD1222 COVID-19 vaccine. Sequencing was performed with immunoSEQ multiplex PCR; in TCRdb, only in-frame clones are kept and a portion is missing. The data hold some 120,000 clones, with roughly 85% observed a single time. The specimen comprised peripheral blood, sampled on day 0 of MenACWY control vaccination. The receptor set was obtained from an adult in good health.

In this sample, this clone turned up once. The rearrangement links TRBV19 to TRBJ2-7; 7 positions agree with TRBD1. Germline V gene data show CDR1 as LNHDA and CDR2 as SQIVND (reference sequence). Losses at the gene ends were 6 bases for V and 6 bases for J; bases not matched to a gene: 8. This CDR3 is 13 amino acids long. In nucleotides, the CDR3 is TGTGCCAGTAGCCGACAGGGCCTCGGCGAGCAGTACTTC. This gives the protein CASSRQGLGEQYF.

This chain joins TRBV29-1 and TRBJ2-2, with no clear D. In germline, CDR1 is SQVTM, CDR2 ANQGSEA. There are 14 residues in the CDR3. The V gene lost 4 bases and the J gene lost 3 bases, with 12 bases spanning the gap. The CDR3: CSVVILGDTGELFF. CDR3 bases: TGCAGCGTTGTGATTCTTGGGGACACCGGGGAGCTGTTTTTT.

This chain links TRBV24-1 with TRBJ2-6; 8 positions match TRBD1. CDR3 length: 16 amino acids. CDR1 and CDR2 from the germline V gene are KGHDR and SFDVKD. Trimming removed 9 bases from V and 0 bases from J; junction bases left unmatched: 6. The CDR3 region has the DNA TGTGCCACCCAGGGGGCGAAAAGCTCTGGGGCCAACGTCCTGACTTTC. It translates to CATQGAKSSGANVLTF.

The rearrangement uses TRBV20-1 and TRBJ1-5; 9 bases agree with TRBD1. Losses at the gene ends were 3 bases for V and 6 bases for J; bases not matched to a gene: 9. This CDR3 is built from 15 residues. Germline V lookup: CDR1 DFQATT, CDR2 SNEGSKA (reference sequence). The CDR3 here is CSASFGQGWGQPQHF. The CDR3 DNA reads TGCAGTGCTAGTTTCGGACAGGGGTGGGGTCAGCCCCAGCATTTT.

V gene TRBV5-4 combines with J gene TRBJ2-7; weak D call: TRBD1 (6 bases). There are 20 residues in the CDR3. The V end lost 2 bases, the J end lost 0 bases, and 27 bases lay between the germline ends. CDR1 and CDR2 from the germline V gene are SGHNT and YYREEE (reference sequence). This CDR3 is CASSFLRRATGQFSSYEQYF. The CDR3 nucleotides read TGTGCCAGCAGCTTTCTAAGAAGAGCAACAGGGCAATTTAGCTCCTACGAGCAGTACTTC.

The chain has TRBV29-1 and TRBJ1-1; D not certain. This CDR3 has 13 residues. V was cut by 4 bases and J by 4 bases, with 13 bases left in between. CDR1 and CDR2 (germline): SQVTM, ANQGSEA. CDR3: CSVVEGLVTEAFF. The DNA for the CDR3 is TGCAGCGTTGTGGAGGGCTTAGTCACTGAAGCTTTCTTT.

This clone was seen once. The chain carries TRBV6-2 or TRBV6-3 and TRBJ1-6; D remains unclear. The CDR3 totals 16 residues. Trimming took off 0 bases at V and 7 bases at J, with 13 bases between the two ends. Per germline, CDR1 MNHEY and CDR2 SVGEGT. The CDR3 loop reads CASSYSISFRNSPLHF. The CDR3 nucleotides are TGTGCCAGCAGTTACTCGATCTCATTTAGGAATTCACCCCTCCACTTT.

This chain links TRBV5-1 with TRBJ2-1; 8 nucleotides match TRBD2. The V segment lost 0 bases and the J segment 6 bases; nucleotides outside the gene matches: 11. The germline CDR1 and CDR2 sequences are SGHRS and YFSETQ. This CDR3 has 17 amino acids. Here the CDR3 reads CASSLVPGGGRFNEQFF. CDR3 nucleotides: TGCGCCAGCAGCTTGGTCCCCGGCGGGGGGAGATTCAATGAGCAGTTCTTC.

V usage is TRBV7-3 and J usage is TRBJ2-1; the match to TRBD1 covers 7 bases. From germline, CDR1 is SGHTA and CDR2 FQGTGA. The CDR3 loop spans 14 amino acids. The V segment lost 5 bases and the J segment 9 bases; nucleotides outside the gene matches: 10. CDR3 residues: CASSHQGGVGEQFF. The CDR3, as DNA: TGTGCCAGCAGCCACCAAGGGGGCGTCGGTGAGCAGTTCTTC.

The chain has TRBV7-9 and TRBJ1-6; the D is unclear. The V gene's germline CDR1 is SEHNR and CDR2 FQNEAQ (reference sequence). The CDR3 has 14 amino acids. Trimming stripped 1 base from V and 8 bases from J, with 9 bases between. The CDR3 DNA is TGTGCCAGCAGCTTAGAAGCGGACTATTCACCCCTCCACTTT. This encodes CASSLEADYSPLHF.

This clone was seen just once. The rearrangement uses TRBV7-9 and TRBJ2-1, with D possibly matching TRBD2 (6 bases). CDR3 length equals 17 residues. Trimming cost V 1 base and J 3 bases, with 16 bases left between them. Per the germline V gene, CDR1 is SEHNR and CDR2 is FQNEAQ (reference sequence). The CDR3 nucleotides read TGTGCCAGCAGCTTAGGAGGATGGCGGGGCCACTACAATGAGCAGTTCTTC. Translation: CASSLGGWRGHYNEQFF.

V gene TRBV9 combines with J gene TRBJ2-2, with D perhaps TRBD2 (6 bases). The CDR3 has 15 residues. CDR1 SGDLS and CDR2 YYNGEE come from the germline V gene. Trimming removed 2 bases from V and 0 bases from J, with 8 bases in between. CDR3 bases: TGTGCCAGCAGCGTTGGCGGGACGAACACCGGGGAGCTGTTTTTT. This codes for CASSVGGTNTGELFF.

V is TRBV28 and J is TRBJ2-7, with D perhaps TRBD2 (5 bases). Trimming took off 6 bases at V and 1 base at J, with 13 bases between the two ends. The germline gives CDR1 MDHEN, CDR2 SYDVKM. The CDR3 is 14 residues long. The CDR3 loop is CASRGRARSYEQYF. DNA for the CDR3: TGTGCCAGCAGGGGGAGAGCCCGATCCTACGAGCAGTACTTC.

CDR3 protein: CASSTYGADPWQPQHF. CDR3 sequence (DNA): TGTGCCAGTAGTACCTATGGGGCAGATCCGTGGCAGCCCCAGCATTTT. The V call is TRBV19, the J call TRBJ1-5; possibly TRBD1 for D (5 bases). The germline V and J ends were trimmed by 4 bases and 7 bases, with 20 bases remaining between them. The germline V gene has CDR1 LNHDA and CDR2 SQIVND (reference sequence). There are 16 residues in the CDR3.

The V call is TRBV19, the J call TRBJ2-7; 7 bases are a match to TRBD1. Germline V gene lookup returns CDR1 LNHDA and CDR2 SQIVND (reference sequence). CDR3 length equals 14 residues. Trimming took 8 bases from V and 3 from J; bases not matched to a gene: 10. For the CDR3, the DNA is TGTGCCAGTTCGAGACAGGGTAATCGCTACGAGCAGTACTTC. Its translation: CASSRQGNRYEQYF.

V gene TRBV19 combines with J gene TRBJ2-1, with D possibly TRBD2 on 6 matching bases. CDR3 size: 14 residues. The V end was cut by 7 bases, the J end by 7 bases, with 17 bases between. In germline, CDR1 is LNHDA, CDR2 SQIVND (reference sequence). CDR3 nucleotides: TGTGCCAGTAATAAGGGAGGTCTTGGTAATGAGCAGTTCTTC. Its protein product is CASNKGGLGNEQFF.

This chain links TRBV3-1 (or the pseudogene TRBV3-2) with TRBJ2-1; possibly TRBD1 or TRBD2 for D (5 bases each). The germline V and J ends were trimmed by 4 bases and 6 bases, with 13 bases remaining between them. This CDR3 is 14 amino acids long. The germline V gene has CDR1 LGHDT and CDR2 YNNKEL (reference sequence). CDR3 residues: CASSRRDLGNEQFF. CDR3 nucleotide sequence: TGTGCCAGCAGCCGACGGGACCTAGGCAATGAGCAGTTCTTC.

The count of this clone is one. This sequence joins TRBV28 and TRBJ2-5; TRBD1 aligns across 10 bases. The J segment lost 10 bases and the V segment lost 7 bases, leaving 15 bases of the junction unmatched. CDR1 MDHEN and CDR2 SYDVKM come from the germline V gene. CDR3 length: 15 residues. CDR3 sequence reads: CASTYPGQGTPSQYF. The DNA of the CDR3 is TGTGCCAGCACCTATCCGGGACAGGGGACTCCCAGCCAGTACTTC.

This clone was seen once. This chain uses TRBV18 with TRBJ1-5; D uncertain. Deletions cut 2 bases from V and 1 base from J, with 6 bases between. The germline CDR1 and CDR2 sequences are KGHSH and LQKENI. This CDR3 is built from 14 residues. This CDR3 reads CASSPYGSNQPQHF. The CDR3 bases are TGTGCCAGCTCACCATACGGCAGCAATCAGCCCCAGCATTTT.

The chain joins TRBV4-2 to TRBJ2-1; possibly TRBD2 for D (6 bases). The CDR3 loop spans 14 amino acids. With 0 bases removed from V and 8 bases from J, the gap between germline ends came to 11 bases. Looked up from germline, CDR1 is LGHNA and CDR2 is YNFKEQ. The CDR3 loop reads CASSQEHGRDEQFF. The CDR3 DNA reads TGTGCCAGCAGCCAAGAACACGGGAGAGATGAGCAGTTCTTC.

The CDR3 DNA sequence: TGTGCCAGCTCTCAAGGACAGTATAGCAATCAGCCCCAGCATTTT. Encoded protein: CASSQGQYSNQPQHF. V and J are TRBV18 and TRBJ1-5; tentative D call: TRBD1 (6 bases). Germline V lookup: CDR1 KGHSH, CDR2 LQKENI. The V end lost 6 bases, the J end lost 0 bases, and 12 bases lay between the germline ends. This CDR3 contains 15 residues. The full variable domain, completed using reference TRBV18 and TRBJ1-5, is NAGVMQNPRHLVRRRGQEARLRCSPMKGHSHVYWYRQLPEEGLKFMVYLQKENIIDESGMPKERFSAEFPKEGPSILRIQQVVRGDSAAYFCASSQGQYSNQPQHFGDGTRLSIL.

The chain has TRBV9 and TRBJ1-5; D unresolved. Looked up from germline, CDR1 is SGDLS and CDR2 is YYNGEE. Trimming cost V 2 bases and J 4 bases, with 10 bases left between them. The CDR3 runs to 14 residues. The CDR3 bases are TGTGCCAGCAGCGTGGGATTATCGAATCAGCCCCAGCATTTT. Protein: CASSVGLSNQPQHF.

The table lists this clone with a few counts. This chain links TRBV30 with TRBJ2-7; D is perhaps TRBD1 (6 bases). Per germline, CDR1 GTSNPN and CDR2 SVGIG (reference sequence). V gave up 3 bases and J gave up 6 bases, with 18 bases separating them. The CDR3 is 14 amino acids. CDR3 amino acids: CAWRRDIRGGEQYF. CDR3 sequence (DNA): TGTGCCTGGAGACGGGACATAAGAGGTGGCGAGCAGTACTTC.

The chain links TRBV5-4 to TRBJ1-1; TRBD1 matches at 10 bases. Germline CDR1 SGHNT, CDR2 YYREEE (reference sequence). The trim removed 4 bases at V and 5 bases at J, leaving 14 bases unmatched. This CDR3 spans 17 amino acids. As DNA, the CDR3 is TGTGCCAGCAGCCCAGGCTTAGACAGGGGGCATCAGACTGAAGCTTTCTTT. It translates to CASSPGLDRGHQTEAFF.

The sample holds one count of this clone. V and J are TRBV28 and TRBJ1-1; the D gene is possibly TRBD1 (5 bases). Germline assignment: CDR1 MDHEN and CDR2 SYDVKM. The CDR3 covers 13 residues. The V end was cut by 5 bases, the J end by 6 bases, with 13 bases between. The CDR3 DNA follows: TGTGCCAGCAGTCGGGACCTCAAGTCTGAAGCTTTCTTT. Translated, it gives CASSRDLKSEAFF.

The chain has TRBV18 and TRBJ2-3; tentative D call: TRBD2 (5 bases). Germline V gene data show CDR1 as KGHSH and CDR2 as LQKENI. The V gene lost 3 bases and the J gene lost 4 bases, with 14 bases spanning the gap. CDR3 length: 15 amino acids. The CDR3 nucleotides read TGTGCCAGCTCACCCTTGATGGGAGATGCAGATACGCAGTATTTT. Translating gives CASSPLMGDADTQYF.

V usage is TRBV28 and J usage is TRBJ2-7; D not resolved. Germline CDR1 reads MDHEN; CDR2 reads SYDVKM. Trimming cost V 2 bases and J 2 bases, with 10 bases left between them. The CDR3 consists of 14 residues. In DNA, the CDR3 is TGTGCCAGCAGTTTAGTCGGCAGTGCCTACGAGCAGTACTTC. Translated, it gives CASSLVGSAYEQYF. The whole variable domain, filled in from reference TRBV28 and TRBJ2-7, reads DVKVTQSSRYLVKRTGEKVFLECVQDMDHENMFWYRQDPGLGLRLIYFSYDVKMKEKGDIPEGYSVSREKKERFSLILESASTNQTSMYLCASSLVGSAYEQYFGPGTRLTVT.

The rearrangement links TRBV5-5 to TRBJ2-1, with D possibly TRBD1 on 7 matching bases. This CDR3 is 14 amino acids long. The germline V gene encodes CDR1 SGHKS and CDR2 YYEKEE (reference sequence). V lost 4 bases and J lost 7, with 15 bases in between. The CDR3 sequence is CASSGNRGGNEQFF. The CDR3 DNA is TGTGCCAGCAGCGGGAACAGGGGAGGTAATGAGCAGTTCTTC.

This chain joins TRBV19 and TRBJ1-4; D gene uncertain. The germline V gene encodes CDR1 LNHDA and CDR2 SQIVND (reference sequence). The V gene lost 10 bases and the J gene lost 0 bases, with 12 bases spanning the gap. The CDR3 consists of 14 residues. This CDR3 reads CATRSQATNEKLFF. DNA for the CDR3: TGTGCCACCAGAAGCCAGGCAACTAATGAAAAACTGTTTTTT.

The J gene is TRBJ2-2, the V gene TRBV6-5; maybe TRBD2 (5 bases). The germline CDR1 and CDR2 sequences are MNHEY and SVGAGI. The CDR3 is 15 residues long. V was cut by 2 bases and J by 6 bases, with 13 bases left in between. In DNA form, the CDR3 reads TGTGCCAGCAGTTACACCACTAGTCTCGCCGGGGAGCTGTTTTTT. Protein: CASSYTTSLAGELFF.

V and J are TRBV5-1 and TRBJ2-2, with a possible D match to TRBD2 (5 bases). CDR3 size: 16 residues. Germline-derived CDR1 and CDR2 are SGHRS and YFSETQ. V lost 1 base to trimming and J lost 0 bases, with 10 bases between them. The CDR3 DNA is TGCGCCAGCAGCTTGAGGCTAGCAGCGAACACCGGGGAGCTGTTTTTT. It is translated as CASSLRLAANTGELFF.